This T cell receptor (beta chain) was found in a study of cytomegalovirus exposure and HLA in healthy donors. Overall study results and limits: In vitro data verified a few CMV-associated chains as specific for CMV antigens. Investigators reported under 200 TCR beta chains as tied to cytomegalovirus.

Note on this clone: Its antigen is still unknown.

Clones were sequenced by immunoSEQ multiplex PCR, and TCRdb holds only the in-frame ones, with some missing. Of 250,000 to 400,000 clones listed, roughly 90% are singletons. CDR3 length equals 17 residues. V was pared by 0 bases and J by 5 bases, with 9 bases of the junction left unmatched. The V gene's germline CDR1 is SGHNT and CDR2 YYREEE (reference sequence). The V gene is TRBV5-4, the J gene TRBJ2-2; 8 nucleotides align to TRBD2. Specimen: PBMCs. The clonotype comes from a man aged 30 to 39 in good health and CMV-seronegative. CDR3 nucleotides: TGTGCCAGCAGCTTGGCCGGGCGGGGGGTACAGACCGGGGAGCTGTTTTTT. Translation gives CASSLAGRGVQTGELFF.